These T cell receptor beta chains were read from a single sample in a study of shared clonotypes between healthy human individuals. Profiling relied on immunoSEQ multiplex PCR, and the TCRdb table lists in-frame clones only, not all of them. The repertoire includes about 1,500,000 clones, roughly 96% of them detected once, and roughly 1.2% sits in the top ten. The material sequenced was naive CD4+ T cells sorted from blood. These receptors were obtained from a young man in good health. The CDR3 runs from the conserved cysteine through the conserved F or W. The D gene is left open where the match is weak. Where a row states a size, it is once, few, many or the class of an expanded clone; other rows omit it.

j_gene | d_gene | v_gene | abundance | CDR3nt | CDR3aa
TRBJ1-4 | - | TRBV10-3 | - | TGTGCCATCAGTGGACCTAATGAAAAACTGTTTTTT | CAISGPNEKLFF
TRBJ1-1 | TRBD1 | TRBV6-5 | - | TGTGCCAGCAGTTACGTGGACAGGGGAAGCACTGAAGCTTTCTTT | CASSYVDRGSTEAFF
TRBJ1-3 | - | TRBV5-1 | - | TGCGCCAGCAGCCCCCAAGCGCGAAACACCATATATTTT | CASSPQARNTIYF
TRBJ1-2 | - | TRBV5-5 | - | TGTGCCAGCAGCTTCGGGGCGATGGGCGGCTACACCTTC | CASSFGAMGGYTF
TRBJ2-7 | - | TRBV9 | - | TGTGCCAGCAGCGTAGGAGACGGGGAACAGCGCTACGAGCAGTACTTC | CASSVGDGEQRYEQYF
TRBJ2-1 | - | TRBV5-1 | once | TGCGCCAGCAGCCGTGTGGCGGGTTCCTACAATGAGCAGTTCTTC | CASSRVAGSYNEQFF
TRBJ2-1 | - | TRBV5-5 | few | TGTGCCAGCAGCTTGGATAGCGGTTACAATGAGCAGTTCTTC | CASSLDSGYNEQFF
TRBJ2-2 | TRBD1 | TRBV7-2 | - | TGTGCCAGCAGCTTGGTTGGACAGGGGAACACCGGGGAGCTGTTTTTT | CASSLVGQGNTGELFF
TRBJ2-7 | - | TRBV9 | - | TGTGCCAGCAGCGTAGCTGGGGGGTGGATCGAGCAGTACTTC | CASSVAGGWIEQYF
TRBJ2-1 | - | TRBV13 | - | TGTGCCAGCAGCTTAAGACTAGGGGCCTACAATGAGCAGTTCTTC | CASSLRLGAYNEQFF
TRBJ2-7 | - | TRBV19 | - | TGTGCCTCCATGGGCGACTCCTACGAGCAGTACTTC | CASMGDSYEQYF
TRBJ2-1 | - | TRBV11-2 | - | TGTGCCAGCAGCCGGAGCTCCTACAATGAGCAGTTCTTC | CASSRSSYNEQFF
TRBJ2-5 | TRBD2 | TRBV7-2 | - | TGTGCCAGCAGCTCGACTAGCGGGAGGGCCTTTCTGGAGACCCAGTACTTC | CASSSTSGRAFLETQYF
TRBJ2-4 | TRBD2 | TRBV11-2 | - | TGTGCCAGCAGCTTAGGACTAGCGGGAATAAACATTCAGTACTTC | CASSLGLAGINIQYF
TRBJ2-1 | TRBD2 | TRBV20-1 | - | TGCAGTGCAATAGCGGGAGGGCCATGGTTCTTC | CSAIAGGPWFF
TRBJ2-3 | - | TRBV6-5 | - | TGTGCCAGCAGCCCTAGGGGTAGCACAGATACGCAGTATTTT | CASSPRGSTDTQYF
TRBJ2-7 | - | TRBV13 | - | TGTGCCAGCAGCCCTAAGTGGGGAGGCCTCGAAACAACCTACGAGCAGTACTTC | CASSPKWGGLETTYEQYF
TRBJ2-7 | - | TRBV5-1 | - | TGCGCCAGCAGCAAGAACTCCGGGACCGCAGCCTACGAGCAGTACTTC | CASSKNSGTAAYEQYF
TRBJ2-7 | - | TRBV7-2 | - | TGTGCCAGCAGGTATCACGGCGAGCAGTACTTC | CASRYHGEQYF
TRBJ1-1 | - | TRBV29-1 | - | TGCAGCGCCCGCAGGACAGTGAAGAACACTGAAGCTTTCTTT | CSARRTVKNTEAFF
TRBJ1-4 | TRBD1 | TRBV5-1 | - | TGCGCCAGCAGCTTGACCGGACAGGGGGCGAGTGAAAAACTGTTTTTT | CASSLTGQGASEKLFF
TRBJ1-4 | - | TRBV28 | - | TGTGCCAGCAGTTTGGGCAGTTATGAAAAACTGTTTTTT | CASSLGSYEKLFF
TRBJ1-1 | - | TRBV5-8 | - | TGTGCCAGCAGCTTGGCTTATTGGGGAGGGACTGAAGCTTTCTTT | CASSLAYWGGTEAFF
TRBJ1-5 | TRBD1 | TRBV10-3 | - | TGTGCCATCAGTCCTAGGGGACAGGGGGGCATTAGCAATCAGCCCCAGCATTTT | CAISPRGQGGISNQPQHF
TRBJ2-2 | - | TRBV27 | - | TGTGCCAGCAGTTCTCTCGAGGGCACCGCGAACACCGGGGAGCTGTTTTTT | CASSSLEGTANTGELFF
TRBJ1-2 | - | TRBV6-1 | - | TGTGCCAGCAGTGAAGCGCTTCAGGACTATGGCTACACCTTC | CASSEALQDYGYTF
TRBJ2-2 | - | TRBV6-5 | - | TGTGCCAGCAGTTCTCGTAGGGGGGGCACCGGGGAGCTGTTTTTT | CASSSRRGGTGELFF
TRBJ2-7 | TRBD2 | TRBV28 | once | TGTGCCAGCAGTTCGCCCTTGGGGCGGGAGTTAAGCTCCTACGAGCAGTACTTC | CASSSPLGRELSSYEQYF
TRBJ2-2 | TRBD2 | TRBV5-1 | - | TGCGCCAGCAGCCCGGGGACTAGCGGGAGGGCCGCCGGGGAGCTGTTTTTT | CASSPGTSGRAAGELFF
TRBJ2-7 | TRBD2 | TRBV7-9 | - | TGCGCCAGCAGCCAAGATAGCGGGTACGAGCAGTACTTC | CASSQDSGYEQYF
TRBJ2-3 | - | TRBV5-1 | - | TGCGCCAGCAGCTTGAACAGCAGAACAGATACGCAGTATTTT | CASSLNSRTDTQYF
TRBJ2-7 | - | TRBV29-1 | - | TGCAGCGTTGCTGTGGCCGACGAGCAGTACTTC | CSVAVADEQYF
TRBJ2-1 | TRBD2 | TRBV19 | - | TGTGCCAGTAGTATTGGGGGGAGGGGTAATGAGCAGTTCTTC | CASSIGGRGNEQFF
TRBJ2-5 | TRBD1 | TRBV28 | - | TGTGCCAGCAGTTTTAGTACAGGGGTGGAGACCCAGTACTTC | CASSFSTGVETQYF
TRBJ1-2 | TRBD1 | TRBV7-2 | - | TGTGCCAGCAGCTTAAGCGGCAGGGGGTACTATGGCTACACCTTC | CASSLSGRGYYGYTF
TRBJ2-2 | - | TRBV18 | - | TGTGCCAGCTCACCTAACGCCGGGGGAGGAGACACCGGGGAGCTGTTTTTT | CASSPNAGGGDTGELFF
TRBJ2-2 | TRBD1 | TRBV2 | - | TGTGCCAGCAGGGGGACAGGCGGTGTTAGGGAGCTGTTTTTT | CASRGTGGVRELFF
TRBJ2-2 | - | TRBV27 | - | TGTGCCAGCGAATTCGTAGCGAACACCGGGGAGCTGTTTTTT | CASEFVANTGELFF
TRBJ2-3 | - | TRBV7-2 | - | TGTGCCAGCAGCTTAAGGGGACCGCCCACAGATACGCAGTATTTT | CASSLRGPPTDTQYF
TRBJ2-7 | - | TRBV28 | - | TGTGCCAGCAGCCCCGCCGGCCAGGGAGCATACGAGCAGTACTTC | CASSPAGQGAYEQYF